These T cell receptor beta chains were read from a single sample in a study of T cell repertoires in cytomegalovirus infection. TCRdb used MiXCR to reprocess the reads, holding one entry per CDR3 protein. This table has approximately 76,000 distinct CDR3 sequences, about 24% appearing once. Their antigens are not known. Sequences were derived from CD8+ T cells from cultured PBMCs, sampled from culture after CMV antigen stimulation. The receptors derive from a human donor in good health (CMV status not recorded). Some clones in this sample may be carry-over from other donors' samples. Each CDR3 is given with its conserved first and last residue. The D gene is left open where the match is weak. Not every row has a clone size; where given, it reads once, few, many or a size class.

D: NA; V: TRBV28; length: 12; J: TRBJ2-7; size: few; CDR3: CASSPSGKEQYF; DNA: TGTGCCAGCAGTCCCTCGGGGAAGGAGCAGTACTTC
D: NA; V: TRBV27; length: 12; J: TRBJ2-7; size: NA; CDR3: CASRGGTHEQYF; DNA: TGTGCCAGCAGAGGGGGGACCCACGAGCAGTACTTC
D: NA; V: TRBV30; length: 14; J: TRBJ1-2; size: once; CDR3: CAWSVGALNYGYTF; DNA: TGTGCCTGGAGTGTCGGGGCGCTTAACTATGGCTACACCTTC
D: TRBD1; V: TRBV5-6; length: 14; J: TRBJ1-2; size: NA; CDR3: CASSPPGQDYGYTF; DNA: TGTGCCAGCAGCCCACCGGGACAGGACTATGGCTACACCTTC
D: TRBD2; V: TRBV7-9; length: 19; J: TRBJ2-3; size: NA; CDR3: CASSYGTSGSDFRTDTQYF; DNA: TGTGCCAGCAGCTACGGGACTAGCGGGAGTGATTTCCGCACAGATACGCAGTATTTT
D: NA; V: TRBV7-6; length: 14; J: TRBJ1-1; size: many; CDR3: CASTMEGQNTEAFF; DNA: TGTGCCAGCACCATGGAGGGCCAGAACACTGAAGCTTTCTTT
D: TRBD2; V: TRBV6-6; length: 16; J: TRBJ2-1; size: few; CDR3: CASSYSASGIAYEQFF; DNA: TGTGCCAGCAGTTACTCAGCTAGCGGTATTGCCTATGAGCAGTTCTTC
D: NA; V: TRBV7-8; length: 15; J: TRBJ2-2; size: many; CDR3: CASSFRQANTGELFF; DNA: TGTGCCAGCAGCTTTCGCCAGGCGAACACCGGGGAGCTGTTTTTT
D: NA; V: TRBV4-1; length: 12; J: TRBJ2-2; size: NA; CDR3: CASGGETGELFF; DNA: TGCGCCAGCGGGGGTGAGACCGGGGAGCTGTTTTTT
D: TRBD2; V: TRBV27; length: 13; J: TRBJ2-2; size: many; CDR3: CASKREGPGELFF; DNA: TGTGCCAGCAAGAGGGAGGGCCCCGGGGAGCTGTTTTTT
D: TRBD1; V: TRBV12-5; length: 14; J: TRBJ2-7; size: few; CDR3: CASGSGQGVLEQYF; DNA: TGTGCTAGTGGTTCGGGACAGGGGGTATTGGAGCAGTACTTC
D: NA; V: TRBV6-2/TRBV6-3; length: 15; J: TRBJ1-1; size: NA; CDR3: CASREQALGNTEAFF; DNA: TGTGCCAGCAGAGAACAGGCCTTGGGGAACACTGAAGCTTTCTTT
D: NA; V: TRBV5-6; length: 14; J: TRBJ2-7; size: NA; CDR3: CASSLAGDGYEQYF; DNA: TGTGCCAGCAGCTTGGCTGGGGATGGTTACGAGCAGTACTTC
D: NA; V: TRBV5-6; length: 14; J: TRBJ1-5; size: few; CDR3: CASSLMGGNQPQHF; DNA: TGTGCCAGCAGCTTGATGGGTGGCAATCAGCCCCAGCATTTT
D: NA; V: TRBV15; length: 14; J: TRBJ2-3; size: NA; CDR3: CATSRDQGMDTQYF; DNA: TGTGCCACCAGCAGAGACCAGGGCATGGATACGCAGTATTTT
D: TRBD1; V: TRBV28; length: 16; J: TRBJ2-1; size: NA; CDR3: CASTPGQYSSYNEQFF; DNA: TGTGCCAGCACCCCGGGACAGTATTCTTCCTACAATGAGCAGTTCTTC
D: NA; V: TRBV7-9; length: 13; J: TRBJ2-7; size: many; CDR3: CASSPGRDYEQYF; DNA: TGTGCCAGCAGCCCCGGAAGGGACTACGAGCAGTACTTC
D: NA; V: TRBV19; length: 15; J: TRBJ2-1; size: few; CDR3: CASSPGPMGYNEQFF; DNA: TGTGCCAGTAGTCCGGGCCCTATGGGATACAATGAGCAGTTCTTC
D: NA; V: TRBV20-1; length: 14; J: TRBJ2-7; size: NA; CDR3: CSARDTYRAYEQYF; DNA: TGCAGTGCTAGAGACACTTACAGAGCCTACGAGCAGTACTTC
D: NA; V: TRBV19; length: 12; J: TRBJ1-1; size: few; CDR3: CASSISPTEAFF; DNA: TGTGCCAGTAGTATTTCCCCCACTGAAGCTTTCTTT
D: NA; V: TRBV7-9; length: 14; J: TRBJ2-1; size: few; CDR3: CASSSRDNYNEQFF; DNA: TGTGCCAGCAGCTCACGGGACAACTACAATGAGCAGTTCTTC
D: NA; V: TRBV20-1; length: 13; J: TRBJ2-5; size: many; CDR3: CSARDPITTTQYF; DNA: TGCAGTGCTAGAGACCCCATAACAACGACCCAGTACTTC
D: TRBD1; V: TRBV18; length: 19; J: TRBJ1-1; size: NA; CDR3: CASSPREGVQGAYRTEAFF; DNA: TGTGCCAGCTCACCCCGTGAAGGCGTCCAGGGGGCCTATCGGACTGAAGCTTTCTTT
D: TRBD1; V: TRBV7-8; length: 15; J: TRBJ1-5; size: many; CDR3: CASSAVGTGNQPQHF; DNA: TGTGCCAGCAGCGCAGTAGGGACAGGGAATCAGCCCCAGCATTTT
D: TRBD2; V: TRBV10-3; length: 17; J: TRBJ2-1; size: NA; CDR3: CAIRDPASGRLNNEQFF; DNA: TGTGCCATCAGGGACCCCGCTAGCGGGAGATTAAACAATGAGCAGTTCTTC
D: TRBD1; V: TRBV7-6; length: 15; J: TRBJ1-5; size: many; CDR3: CASSRGQGDSQPQHF; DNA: TGTGCCAGCAGCCGGGGACAGGGAGATAGTCAGCCCCAGCATTTT
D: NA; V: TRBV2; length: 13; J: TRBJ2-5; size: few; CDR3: CASSDSGEETQYF; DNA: TGTGCCAGCAGTGATAGTGGAGAAGAGACCCAGTACTTC
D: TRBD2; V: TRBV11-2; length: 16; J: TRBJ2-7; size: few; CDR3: CASSGPGGGTVNEQYF; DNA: TGTGCCAGCAGCGGTCCGGGCGGGGGGACGGTAAACGAGCAGTACTTC
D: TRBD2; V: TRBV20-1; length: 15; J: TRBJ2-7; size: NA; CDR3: CSARPFSGSYHEQYF; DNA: TGCAGTGCTAGGCCCTTTAGCGGGAGTTACCACGAGCAGTACTTC
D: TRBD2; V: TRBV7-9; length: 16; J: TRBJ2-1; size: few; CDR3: CASNPTSGGFYNEQFF; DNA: TGTGCCAGCAACCCGACTAGCGGGGGCTTCTACAATGAGCAGTTCTTC
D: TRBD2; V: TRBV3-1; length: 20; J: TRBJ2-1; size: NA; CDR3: CASSQVQQRGAKSSYNEQFF; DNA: TGTGCCAGCAGCCAAGTGCAGCAGCGGGGTGCAAAAAGCTCCTACAATGAGCAGTTCTTC
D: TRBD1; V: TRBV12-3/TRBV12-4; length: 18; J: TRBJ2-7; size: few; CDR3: CASSLIHGGQASNYEQYF; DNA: TGTGCCAGCAGTTTAATTCACGGGGGACAGGCGTCTAACTACGAGCAGTACTTC
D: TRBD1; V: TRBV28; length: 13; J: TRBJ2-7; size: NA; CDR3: CASRPTGGAGQYF; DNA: TGTGCCAGCAGGCCCACAGGGGGCGCGGGCCAGTACTTC
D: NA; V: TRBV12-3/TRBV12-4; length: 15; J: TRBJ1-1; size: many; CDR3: CASSLRHHPNTEAFF; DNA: TGTGCCAGCAGTTTACGGCACCACCCGAACACTGAAGCTTTCTTT
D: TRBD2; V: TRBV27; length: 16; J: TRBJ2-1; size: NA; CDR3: CATRTSGRASYNEQFF; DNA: TGTGCCACCCGGACTAGCGGGAGGGCCTCCTACAATGAGCAGTTCTTC
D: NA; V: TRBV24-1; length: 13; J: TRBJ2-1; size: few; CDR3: CATSVGNYNEQFF; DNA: TGTGCCACCAGTGTGGGTAACTACAATGAGCAGTTCTTC
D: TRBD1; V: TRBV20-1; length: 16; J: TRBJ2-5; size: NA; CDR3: CSASGFGAGGAETQYF; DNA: TGCAGTGCTAGCGGGTTTGGTGCAGGGGGCGCGGAGACCCAGTACTTC
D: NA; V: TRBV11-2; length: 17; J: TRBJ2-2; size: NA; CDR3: CANSFSRQRVNTGELFF; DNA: TGTGCCAACAGCTTCTCCCGACAGCGGGTGAACACCGGGGAGCTGTTTTTT
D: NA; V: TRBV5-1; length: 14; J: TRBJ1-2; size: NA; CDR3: CASSPGPENYGYTF; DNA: TGCGCCAGCAGCCCGGGGCCCGAGAACTATGGCTACACCTTC
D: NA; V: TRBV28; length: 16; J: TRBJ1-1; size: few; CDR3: CASSLFQGPLNTEAFF; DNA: TGTGCCAGCAGTTTATTTCAGGGGCCCCTGAACACTGAAGCTTTCTTT
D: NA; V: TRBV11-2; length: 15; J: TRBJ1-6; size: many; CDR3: CASSLVSSYNSPLHF; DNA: TGTGCCAGCAGCTTAGTGAGCTCCTATAATTCACCCCTCCACTTT
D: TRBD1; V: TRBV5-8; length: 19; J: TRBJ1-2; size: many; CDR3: CASSSLIAKTGGVFYGYTF; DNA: TGTGCCAGCAGCTCCTTAATTGCAAAGACAGGGGGCGTTTTCTATGGCTACACCTTC
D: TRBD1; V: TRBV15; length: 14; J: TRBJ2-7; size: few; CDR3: CATSPGQGEYEQYF; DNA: TGTGCCACCAGCCCAGGACAGGGGGAATACGAGCAGTACTTC
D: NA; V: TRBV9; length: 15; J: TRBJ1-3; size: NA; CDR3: CASSSSGVSGNTIYF; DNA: TGTGCCAGCAGCTCGAGCGGGGTTTCTGGAAACACCATATATTTT
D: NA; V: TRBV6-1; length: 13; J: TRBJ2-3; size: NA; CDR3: CATRTGPTDTQYF; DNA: TGTGCCACGCGCACAGGACCCACAGATACGCAGTATTTT
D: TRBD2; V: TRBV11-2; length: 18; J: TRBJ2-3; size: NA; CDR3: CASSLAPGLAGNTDTQYF; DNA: TGTGCCAGCAGCTTAGCCCCGGGACTAGCGGGGAACACAGATACGCAGTATTTT